The 9 T cell receptor beta chains in this list originate from one sample, sequenced in a study of response to subunit inactivated influenza vaccine. Via MiXCR, TCRdb re-called the RT-PCR reads, giving one row per CDR3 protein. Seen here are hundreds of thousands of distinct CDR3 sequences, over 25% observed once, and the top ten hold around 2%. The starting material was CD4+ T cells sorted from PBMCs, obtained 5 days after vaccination. These receptors were obtained from a man aged 50-59 years who received an inactivated influenza vaccine.

This clonotype was seen a handful of times. V gene TRBV20-1 combines with J gene TRBJ2-2, with 8 bases matching TRBD1. The junction had 7 bases not matched to a gene; V was cut back by 5 bases and J by 5 bases. The germline V gene has CDR1 DFQATT and CDR2 SNEGSKA (reference sequence). The CDR3 runs to 14 residues. The CDR3 here is CSADRGRRTGELFF. The CDR3 DNA follows: TGCAGTGCTGACAGGGGAAGGAGGACCGGGGAGCTGTTTTTT.

The rearrangement joins TRBV5-1 to TRBJ2-1, with D possibly being TRBD2 (6 bases). The V end was cut by 0 bases, the J end by 11 bases, with 12 bases between. Germline values: CDR1 SGHRS, CDR2 YFSETQ. This CDR3 spans 13 amino acids. The CDR3 region is CASSLDAAGQQFF. The CDR3 coding sequence is TGCGCCAGCAGCTTGGATGCGGCGGGGCAGCAGTTCTTC.

The rearrangement uses TRBV5-1 and TRBJ2-3; unclear D gene. V lost 6 bases and J 0 bases, leaving 14 bases between the germline ends. This CDR3 spans 15 amino acids. CDR1 SGHRS and CDR2 YFSETQ come from the germline V gene. The DNA of the CDR3 is TGCGCCAGCAAGGTTGTAGCAGGTAGCACAGATACGCAGTATTTT. Protein product: CASKVVAGSTDTQYF. The complete variable domain, with remaining parts taken from reference TRBV5-1 and TRBJ2-3, reads KAGVTQTPRYLIKTRGQQVTLSCSPISGHRSVSWYQQTPGQGLQFLFEYFSETQRNKGNFPGRFSGRQFSNSRSEMNVSTLELGDSALYLCASKVVAGSTDTQYFGPGTRLTVL.

A few counts support this clonotype. The V call is TRBV9, the J call TRBJ2-3, with D maybe TRBD1 (5 bases). Germline loops: CDR1 SGDLS, CDR2 YYNGEE. The CDR3 length is 12 residues. The V and J ends lost 4 bases and 5 bases respectively, with 8 bases between them. As DNA, the CDR3 is TGTGCCAGCAGCTCGACAGAAGATACGCAGTATTTT. Protein: CASSSTEDTQYF.

V usage is TRBV12-3 or TRBV12-4 and J usage is TRBJ1-1; D uncertain. This CDR3 comprises 14 residues. V shed 5 bases and J shed 7 bases, with 17 bases lying between them. The CDR3 region is CASSPSPRTGEAFF. In nucleotides, the CDR3 is TGTGCCAGCAGTCCATCCCCGAGGACGGGTGAAGCTTTCTTT.

This chain links TRBV4-1 with TRBJ1-2; tentatively, D is TRBD1 (5 bases). V shed 2 bases and J shed 5 bases, with 15 bases lying between them. Germline V gives CDR1 MGHRA, CDR2 YSYEKL. The CDR3 contains 15 residues. This CDR3 is CASSQKDNQGYGYTF. In DNA, the CDR3 is TGCGCCAGCAGCCAAAAGGACAACCAGGGTTATGGCTACACCTTC.

V is TRBV4-2 and J is TRBJ2-3, with TRBD2 identical over 8 bases. This CDR3 spans 17 amino acids. The V and J ends lost 1 base and 0 bases, in that order; junction bases with no gene match: 6. CDR1 and CDR2 (germline): LGHNA, YNFKEQ. The CDR3: CASSQGSSSGSTDTQYF. CDR3 nucleotide sequence: TGTGCCAGCAGCCAAGGCTCATCTAGCGGGAGCACAGATACGCAGTATTTT.

This clonotype showed up just a few times. The chain is built from TRBV27 and TRBJ2-7; D is perhaps TRBD1 (6 bases). Germline V gene sequence: CDR1 MNHEY, CDR2 SMNVEV (reference sequence). Deletions cut 6 bases from V and 1 base from J, with 13 bases between. This CDR3 has 14 residues. In nucleotides, the CDR3 is TGTGCCAGCAGGGACCAACAGGGATCCTACGAGCAGTACTTC. It encodes CASRDQQGSYEQYF.

The chain is built from TRBV7-2 and TRBJ2-5; 8 nucleotides match TRBD1. The CDR3 has 15 amino acids. Germline-derived CDR1 and CDR2 are SGHTA and FQGNSA. Trimming took 1 base from V and 4 from J; bases not matched to a gene: 5. CDR3 DNA: TGTGCCAGCAGCTTAGGGACAGGGCCTCCAGAGACCCAGTACTTC. Its translation is CASSLGTGPPETQYF. Full variable domain (outside the CDR3, taken from reference TRBV7-2 and TRBJ2-5): GAGVSQSPSNKVTEKGKDVELRCDPISGHTALYWYRQSLGQGLEFLIYFQGNSAPDKSGLPSDRFSAERTGGSVSTLTIQRTQQEDSAVYLCASSLGTGPPETQYFGPGTRLLVL.